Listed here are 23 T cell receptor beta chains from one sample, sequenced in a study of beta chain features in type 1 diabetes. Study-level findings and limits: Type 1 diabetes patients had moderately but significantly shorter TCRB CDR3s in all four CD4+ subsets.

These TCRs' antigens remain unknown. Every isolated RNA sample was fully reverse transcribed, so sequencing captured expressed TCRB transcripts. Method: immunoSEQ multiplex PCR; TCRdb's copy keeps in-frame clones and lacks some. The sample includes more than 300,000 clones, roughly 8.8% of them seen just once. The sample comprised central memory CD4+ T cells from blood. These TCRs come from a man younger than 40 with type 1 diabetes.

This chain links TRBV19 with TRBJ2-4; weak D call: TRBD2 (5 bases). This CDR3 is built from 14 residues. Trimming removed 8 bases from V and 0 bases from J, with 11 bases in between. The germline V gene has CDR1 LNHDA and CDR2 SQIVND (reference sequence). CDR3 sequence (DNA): TGTGCCAGTGGGGAGTTTACAGCCAAAAACATTCAGTACTTC. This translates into CASGEFTAKNIQYF.

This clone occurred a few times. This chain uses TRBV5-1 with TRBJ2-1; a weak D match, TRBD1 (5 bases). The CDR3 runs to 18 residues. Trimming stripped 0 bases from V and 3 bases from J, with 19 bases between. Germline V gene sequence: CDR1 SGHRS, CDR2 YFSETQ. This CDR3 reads CASSLATYGRQGYNEQFF. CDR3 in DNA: TGCGCCAGCAGCTTGGCCACATACGGTCGGCAGGGCTACAATGAGCAGTTCTTC.

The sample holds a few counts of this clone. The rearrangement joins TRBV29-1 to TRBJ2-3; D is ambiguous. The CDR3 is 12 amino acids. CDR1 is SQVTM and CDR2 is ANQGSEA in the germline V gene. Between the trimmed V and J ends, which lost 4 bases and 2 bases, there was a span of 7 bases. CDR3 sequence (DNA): TGCAGCGTTGCATTAGACACAGATACGCAGTATTTT. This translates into CSVALDTDTQYF.

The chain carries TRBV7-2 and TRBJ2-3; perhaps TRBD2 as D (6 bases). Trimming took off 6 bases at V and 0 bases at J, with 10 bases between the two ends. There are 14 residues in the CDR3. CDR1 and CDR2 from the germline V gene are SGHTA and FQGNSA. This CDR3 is CASRAGTSTDTQYF. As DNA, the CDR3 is TGTGCCAGCAGGGCCGGGACTAGCACAGATACGCAGTATTTT. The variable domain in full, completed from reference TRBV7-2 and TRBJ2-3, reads GAGVSQSPSNKVTEKGKDVELRCDPISGHTALYWYRQSLGQGLEFLIYFQGNSAPDKSGLPSDRFSAERTGGSVSTLTIQRTQQEDSAVYLCASRAGTSTDTQYFGPGTRLTVL.

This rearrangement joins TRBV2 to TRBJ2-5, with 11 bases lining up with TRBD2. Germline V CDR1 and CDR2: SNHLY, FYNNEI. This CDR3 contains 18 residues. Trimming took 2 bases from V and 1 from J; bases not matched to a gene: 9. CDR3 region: CASSELRTGTSGQETQYF. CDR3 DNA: TGTGCCAGCAGTGAACTACGGACCGGGACTAGCGGCCAAGAGACCCAGTACTTC.

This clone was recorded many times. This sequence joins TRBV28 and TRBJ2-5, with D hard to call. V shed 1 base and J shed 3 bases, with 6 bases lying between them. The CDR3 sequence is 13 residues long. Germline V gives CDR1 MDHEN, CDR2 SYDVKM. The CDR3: CASSLYPEETQYF. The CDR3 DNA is TGTGCCAGCAGTTTATATCCCGAAGAGACCCAGTACTTC.

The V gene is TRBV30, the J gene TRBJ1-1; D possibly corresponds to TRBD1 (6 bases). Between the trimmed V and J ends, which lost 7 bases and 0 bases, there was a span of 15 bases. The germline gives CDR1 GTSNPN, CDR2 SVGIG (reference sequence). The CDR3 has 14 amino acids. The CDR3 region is CAYWTALMNTEAFF. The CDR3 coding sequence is TGTGCCTATTGGACAGCCCTGATGAACACTGAAGCTTTCTTT.

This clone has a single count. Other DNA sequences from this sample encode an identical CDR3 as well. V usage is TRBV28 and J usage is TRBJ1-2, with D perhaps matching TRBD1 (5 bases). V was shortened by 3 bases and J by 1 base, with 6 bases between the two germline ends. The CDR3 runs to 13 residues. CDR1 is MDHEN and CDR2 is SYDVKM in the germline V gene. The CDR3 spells CASSLGVNYGYTF. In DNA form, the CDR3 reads TGTGCCAGCAGTTTGGGGGTTAACTATGGCTACACCTTC.

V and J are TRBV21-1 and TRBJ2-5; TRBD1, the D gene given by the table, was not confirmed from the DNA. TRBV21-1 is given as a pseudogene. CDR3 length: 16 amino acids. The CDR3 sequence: CASSNRFGQIQETQYF. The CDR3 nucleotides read TGTGCCAGCAGCAATAGGTTCGGACAGATCCAAGAGACCCAGTACTTC.

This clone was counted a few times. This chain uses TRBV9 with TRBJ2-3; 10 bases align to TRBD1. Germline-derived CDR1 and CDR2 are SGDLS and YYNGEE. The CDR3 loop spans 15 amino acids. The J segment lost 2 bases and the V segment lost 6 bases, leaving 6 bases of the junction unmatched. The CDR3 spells CASTPGTGVTDTQYF. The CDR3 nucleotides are TGTGCCAGCACTCCCGGGACAGGGGTCACAGATACGCAGTATTTT.

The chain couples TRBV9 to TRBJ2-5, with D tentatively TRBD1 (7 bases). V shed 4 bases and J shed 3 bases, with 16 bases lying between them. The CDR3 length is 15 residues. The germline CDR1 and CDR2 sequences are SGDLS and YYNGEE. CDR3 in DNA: TGTGCCAGCAGCCCGGCGGGACAGTCAAAAGAGACCCAGTACTTC. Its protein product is CASSPAGQSKETQYF.

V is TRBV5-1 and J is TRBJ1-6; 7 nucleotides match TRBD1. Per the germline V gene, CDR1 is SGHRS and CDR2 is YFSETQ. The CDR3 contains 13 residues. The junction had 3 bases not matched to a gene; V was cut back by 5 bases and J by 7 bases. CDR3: CASRIQGNSPLHF. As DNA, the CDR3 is TGCGCCAGCAGGATACAGGGGAATTCACCCCTCCACTTT.

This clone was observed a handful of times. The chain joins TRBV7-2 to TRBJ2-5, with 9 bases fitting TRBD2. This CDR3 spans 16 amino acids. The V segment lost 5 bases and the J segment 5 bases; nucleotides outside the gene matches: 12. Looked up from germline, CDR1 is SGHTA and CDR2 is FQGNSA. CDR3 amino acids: CASSLLASGAGETQYF. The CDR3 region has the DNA TGTGCCAGCAGCCTCCTAGCTAGCGGGGCCGGGGAGACCCAGTACTTC.

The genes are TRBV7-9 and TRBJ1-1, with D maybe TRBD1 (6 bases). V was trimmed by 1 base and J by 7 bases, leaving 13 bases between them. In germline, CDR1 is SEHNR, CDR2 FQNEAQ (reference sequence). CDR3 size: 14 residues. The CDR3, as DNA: TGTGCCAGCAGCTTAGATGCGGGGGCGGGTGAAGCTTTCTTT. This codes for CASSLDAGAGEAFF.

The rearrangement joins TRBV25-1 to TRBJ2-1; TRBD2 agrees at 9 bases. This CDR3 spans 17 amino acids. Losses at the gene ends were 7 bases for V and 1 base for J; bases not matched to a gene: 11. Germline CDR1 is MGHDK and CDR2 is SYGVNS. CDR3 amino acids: CASTEGSGGPSYNEQFF. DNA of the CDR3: TGTGCCAGCACCGAGGGTAGCGGGGGCCCTTCCTACAATGAGCAGTTCTTC.

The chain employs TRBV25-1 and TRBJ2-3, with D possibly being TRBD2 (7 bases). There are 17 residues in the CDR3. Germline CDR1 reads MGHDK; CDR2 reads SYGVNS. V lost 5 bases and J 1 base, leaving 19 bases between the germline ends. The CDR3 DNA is TGTGCCAGCAGTCTCGGACTGGGGGGGCCCCGCACAGATACGCAGTATTTT. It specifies CASSLGLGGPRTDTQYF.

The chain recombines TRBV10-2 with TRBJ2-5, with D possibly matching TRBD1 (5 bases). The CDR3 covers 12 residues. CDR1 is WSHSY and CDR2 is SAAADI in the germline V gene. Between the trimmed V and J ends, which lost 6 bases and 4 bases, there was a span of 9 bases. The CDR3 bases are TGCGCCAGCAGCCAGGGTGGAGAGACCCAGTACTTC. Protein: CASSQGGETQYF.

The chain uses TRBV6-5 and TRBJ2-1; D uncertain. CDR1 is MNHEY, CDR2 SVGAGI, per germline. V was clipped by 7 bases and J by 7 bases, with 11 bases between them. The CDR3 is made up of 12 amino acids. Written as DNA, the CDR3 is TGTGCCAGCATTGGCAGATCGAATGAGCAGTTCTTC. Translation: CASIGRSNEQFF.

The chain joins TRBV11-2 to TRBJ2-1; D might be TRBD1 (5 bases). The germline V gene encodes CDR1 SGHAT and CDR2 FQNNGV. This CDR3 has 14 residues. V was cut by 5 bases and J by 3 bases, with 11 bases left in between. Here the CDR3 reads CASSPRDSYNEQFF. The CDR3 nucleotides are TGTGCCAGCAGCCCGAGAGACAGCTACAATGAGCAGTTCTTC. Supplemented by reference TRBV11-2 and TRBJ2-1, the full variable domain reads EAGVAQSPRYKIIEKRQSVAFWCNPISGHATLYWYQQILGQGPKLLIQFQNNGVVDDSQLPKDRFSAERLKGVDSTLKIQPAKLEDSAVYLCASSPRDSYNEQFFGPGTRLTVL.

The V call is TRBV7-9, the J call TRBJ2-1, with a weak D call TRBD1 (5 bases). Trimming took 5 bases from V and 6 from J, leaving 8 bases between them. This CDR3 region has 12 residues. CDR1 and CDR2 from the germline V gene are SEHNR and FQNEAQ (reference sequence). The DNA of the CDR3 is TGTGCCAGCAGCCTCCAGGGCAATGAGCAGTTCTTC. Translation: CASSLQGNEQFF.

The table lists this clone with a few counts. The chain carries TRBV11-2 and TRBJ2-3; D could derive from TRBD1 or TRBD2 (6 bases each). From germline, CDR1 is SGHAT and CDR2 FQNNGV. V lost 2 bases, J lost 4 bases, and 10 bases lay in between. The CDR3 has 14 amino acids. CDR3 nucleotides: TGTGCCAGCAGCTTACACAGGGAGGCAGATACGCAGTATTTT. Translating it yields CASSLHREADTQYF.

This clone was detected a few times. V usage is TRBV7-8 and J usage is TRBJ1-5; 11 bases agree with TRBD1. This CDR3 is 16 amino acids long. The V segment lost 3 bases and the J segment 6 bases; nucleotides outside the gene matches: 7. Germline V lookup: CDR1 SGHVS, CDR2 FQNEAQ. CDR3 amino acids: CASSLAGTGGSQPQHF. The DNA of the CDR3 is TGTGCCAGCAGCTTGGCCGGGACAGGGGGGAGTCAGCCCCAGCATTTT.

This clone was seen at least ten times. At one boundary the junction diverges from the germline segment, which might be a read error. The CDR3 is CASSSRDQHF. CDR3 DNA: TGTGCCAGCAGTTCCCGGGACCAGCACTTC. The V and J genes are TRBV6-6 and TRBJ2-5; D might be TRBD1 or TRBD2, each matching 5 bases. CDR3 length: 10 amino acids. Germline CDR1 MNHNY, CDR2 SVGAGI (reference sequence).